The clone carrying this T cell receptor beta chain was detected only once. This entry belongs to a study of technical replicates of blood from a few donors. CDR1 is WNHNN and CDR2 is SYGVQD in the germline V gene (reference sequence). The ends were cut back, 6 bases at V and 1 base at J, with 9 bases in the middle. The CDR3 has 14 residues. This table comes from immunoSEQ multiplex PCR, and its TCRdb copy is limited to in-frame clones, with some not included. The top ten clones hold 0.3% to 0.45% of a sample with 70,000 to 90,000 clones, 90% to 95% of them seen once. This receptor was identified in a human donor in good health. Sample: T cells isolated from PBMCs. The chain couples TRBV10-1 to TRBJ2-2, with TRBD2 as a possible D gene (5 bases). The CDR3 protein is CASRPGLNTGELFF. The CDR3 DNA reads TGCGCCAGCAGGCCGGGATTGAACACCGGGGAGCTGTTTTTT.